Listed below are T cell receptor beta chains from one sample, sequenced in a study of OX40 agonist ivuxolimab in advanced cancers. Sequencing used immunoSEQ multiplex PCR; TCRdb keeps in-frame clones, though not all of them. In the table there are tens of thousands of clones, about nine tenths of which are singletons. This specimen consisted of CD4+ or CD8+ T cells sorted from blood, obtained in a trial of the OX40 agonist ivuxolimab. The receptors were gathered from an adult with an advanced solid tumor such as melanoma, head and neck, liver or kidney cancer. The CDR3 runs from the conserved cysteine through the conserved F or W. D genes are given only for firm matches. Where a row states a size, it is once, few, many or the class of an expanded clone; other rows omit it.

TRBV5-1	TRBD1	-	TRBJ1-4	CASSPGTGGGLFF	TGCGCCAGCAGCCCCGGGACAGGGGGCGGGCTGTTTTTT
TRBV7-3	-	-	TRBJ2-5	CASSFLGGPGETQYF	TGTGCCAGCAGCTTCCTAGGGGGGCCAGGGGAGACCCAGTACTTC
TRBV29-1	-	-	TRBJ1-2	CSVVDERDGYTF	TGCAGCGTCGTAGACGAGAGGGATGGCTACACCTTC
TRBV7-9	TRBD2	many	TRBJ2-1	CASSPPGLAGVVEQFF	TGTGCCAGCAGCCCACCCGGACTAGCGGGAGTTGTAGAGCAGTTCTTC
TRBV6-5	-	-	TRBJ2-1	CASSRSVAVLNEQFF	TGTGCCAGCAGCCGATCCGTAGCGGTTCTAAATGAGCAGTTCTTC
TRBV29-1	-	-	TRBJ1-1	CSVEGEGQGAFF	TGCAGCGTTGAAGGTGAGGGCCAAGGAGCTTTCTTT
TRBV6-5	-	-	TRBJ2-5	CASRKGVYQETQYF	TGTGCCAGCCGCAAGGGGGTATACCAAGAGACCCAGTACTTC
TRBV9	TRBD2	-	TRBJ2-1	CASSASGNDYNEQFF	TGTGCCAGCAGCGCTAGCGGTAATGACTACAATGAGCAGTTCTTC
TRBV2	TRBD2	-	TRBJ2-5	CASSDRQLTSPYQETQYF	TGTGCCAGCAGTGATCGACAGTTGACTAGCCCCTATCAAGAGACCCAGTACTTC
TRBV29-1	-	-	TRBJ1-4	CSVAPGLDEKLFF	TGCAGCGTTGCCCCGGGACTGGATGAAAAACTGTTTTTT
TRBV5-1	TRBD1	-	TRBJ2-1	CASSSRDRGWDEQFF	TGCGCCAGCAGCTCCCGGGACAGGGGATGGGATGAGCAGTTCTTC
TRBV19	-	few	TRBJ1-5	CASSIKAYQPQHF	TGTGCCAGTAGTATAAAGGCATATCAGCCCCAGCATTTT
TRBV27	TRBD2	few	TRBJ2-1	CASSPGLAGAEQFF	TGTGCCAGCAGTCCGGGACTAGCGGGAGCTGAGCAGTTCTTC
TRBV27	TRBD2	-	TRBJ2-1	CASSTSGNSYNEQFF	TGTGCCAGCAGTACTAGCGGAAACTCCTACAATGAGCAGTTCTTC
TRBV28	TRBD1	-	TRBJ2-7	CASRGVWTGAGEQYF	TGTGCCAGCAGGGGGGTATGGACAGGGGCGGGTGAGCAGTACTTC
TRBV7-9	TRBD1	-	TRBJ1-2	CASSSSAGTGGYYGYTF	TGTGCCAGCAGCTCTAGCGCCGGGACAGGGGGCTACTATGGCTACACCTTC
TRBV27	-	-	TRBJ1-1	CASSPLGGVGSTEAFF	TGTGCCAGCAGTCCCTTAGGAGGGGTGGGGAGCACTGAAGCTTTCTTT
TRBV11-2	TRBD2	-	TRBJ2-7	CASSSPPLAGLYDEQYF	TGTGCCAGCAGCTCCCCCCCTCTAGCGGGACTGTACGACGAGCAGTACTTC
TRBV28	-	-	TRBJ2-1	CASSLTGVGPYNEQFF	TGTGCCAGCAGTTTGACTGGTGTAGGACCCTACAATGAGCAGTTCTTC
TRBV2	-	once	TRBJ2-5	CASSRYLEETQYF	TGTGCCAGCAGTCGGTACCTCGAAGAGACCCAGTACTTC
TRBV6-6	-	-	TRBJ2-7	CASSYWDEAYEQYF	TGTGCCAGCAGTTACTGGGACGAAGCCTACGAGCAGTACTTC
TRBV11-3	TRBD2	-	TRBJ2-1	CASSFAGGNEQFF	TGTGCCAGCAGCTTCGCGGGAGGTAATGAGCAGTTCTTC
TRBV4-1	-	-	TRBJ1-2	CASSQDINYGYTF	TGCGCCAGCAGCCAAGACATTAACTATGGCTACACCTTC
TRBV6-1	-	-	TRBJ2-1	CASSMTDNEQFF	TGTGCCAGCAGTATGACAGACAATGAGCAGTTCTTC
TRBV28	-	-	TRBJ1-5	CASSQSNQPQHF	TGTGCCAGCAGTCAGAGCAATCAGCCCCAGCATTTT
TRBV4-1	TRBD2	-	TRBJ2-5	CASSFRLAGGYRTQYF	TGCGCCAGCAGCTTTCGACTAGCGGGGGGGTACCGGACCCAGTACTTC
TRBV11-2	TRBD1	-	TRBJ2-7	CASRQWDSPSYEQYF	TGTGCCAGCAGACAATGGGACAGTCCCTCCTACGAGCAGTACTTC
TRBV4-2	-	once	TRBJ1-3	CASSQELGSGNTIYF	TGTGCCAGCAGCCAAGAATTAGGCTCTGGAAACACCATATATTTT
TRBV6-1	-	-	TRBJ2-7	CASSVPAGFGQEQYF	TGTGCCAGCAGTGTTCCAGCCGGGTTTGGGCAGGAGCAGTACTTC
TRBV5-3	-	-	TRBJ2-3	CARSFTTGVSRRNTQYF	TGTGCCAGAAGCTTTACGACAGGCGTCAGTAGACGAAATACGCAGTATTTT
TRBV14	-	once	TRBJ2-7	CASSQNQGRSYEQYF	TGTGCCAGCAGCCAAAATCAGGGGCGCTCCTACGAGCAGTACTTC
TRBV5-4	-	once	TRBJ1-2	CASSAGDGYTF	TGTGCCAGCAGCGCGGGGGATGGCTACACCTTC
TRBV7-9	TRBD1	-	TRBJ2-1	CASSPTGPDYNEQFF	TGTGCCAGCAGCCCGACAGGGCCCGACTACAATGAGCAGTTCTTC
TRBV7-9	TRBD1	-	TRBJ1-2	CASSPGGGDGYTF	TGTGCCAGCAGCCCAGGGGGGGGAGACGGCTACACCTTC
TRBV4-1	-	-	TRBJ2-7	CASSQDQTGSYEQYF	TGCGCCAGCAGCCAAGATCAAACAGGCTCCTACGAGCAGTACTTC
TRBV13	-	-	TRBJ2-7	CASSSRGNSYEQYF	TGTGCCAGCAGCTCCAGGGGAAATTCCTACGAGCAGTACTTC
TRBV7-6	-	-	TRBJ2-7	CASSVTRADEQYF	TGTGCCAGCAGCGTTACTCGGGCGGACGAGCAGTACTTC
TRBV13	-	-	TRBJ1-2	CASSLARRDRESGYTF	TGTGCCAGCAGCTTAGCCCGTCGGGACCGCGAAAGTGGCTACACCTTC
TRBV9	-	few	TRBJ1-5	CASSQEGGFDQPQHF	TGTGCCAGCAGTCAAGAGGGGGGTTTCGATCAGCCCCAGCATTTT
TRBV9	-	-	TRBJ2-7	CASSVGGEFYEQYF	TGTGCCAGCAGCGTAGGGGGAGAGTTCTACGAGCAGTACTTC